The 14 T cell receptor beta chains presented below share a single source sample, sequenced in a study of shared clonotypes between healthy human individuals (dated by TCRdb to about 2020). Receptor libraries were prepared by the immunoSEQ multiplex PCR assay. TCRdb re-hosts the immuneACCESS table, in-frame sequences only. Its copies lack some clones; in the studies checked, an unresolved V gene accounts for under half of them, and the cause for the rest is not known. The table for this sample lists millions of clones; roughly 94% of them were counted only once. Of the sample, under 0.15% falls within the top ten clones. Input material: naive CD4+ T cells sorted from blood. The cell subset or site tag for this specimen amounts to: CD45RA+ positively selected. The receptors come from a man aged 18 to 35 in good health.

The chain carries TRBV7-2 and TRBJ1-1; 10 bases match TRBD1. Germline V gives CDR1 SGHTA, CDR2 FQGNSA. This CDR3 comprises 15 residues. J was trimmed by 3 bases and V by 5 bases; bases with no gene match: 6. The CDR3 sequence: CASSPETGGYTEAFF. Here the CDR3 DNA reads TGTGCCAGCAGCCCCGAGACAGGGGGCTACACTGAAGCTTTCTTT.

The rearrangement links TRBV9 to TRBJ2-1; 14 nucleotides match TRBD2. Germline CDR1 and CDR2: SGDLS and YYNGEE. The CDR3 runs 16 residues. J lost 7 bases, V lost 4 bases, and 7 bases had no gene match. The CDR3 is CASSLGLAGGPNEQFF. The CDR3 nucleotides read TGTGCCAGCAGCCTCGGACTAGCGGGGGGCCCGAATGAGCAGTTCTTC.

The chain carries TRBV5-6 and TRBJ2-1; possibly TRBD1 or TRBD2 for D (6 bases each). In germline, CDR1 is SGHDT, CDR2 YYEEEE. With 4 bases removed from V and 3 bases from J, the gap between germline ends came to 17 bases. The CDR3 is 16 residues long. CDR3 residues: CASSRDGGALYNEQFF. The CDR3 DNA reads as TGTGCCAGCAGCCGTGACGGGGGCGCCCTCTACAATGAGCAGTTCTTC.

This chain links TRBV16 with TRBJ1-4, with TRBD1 matching 7 bases. V shed 5 bases and J 0 bases; nucleotides not matched to a gene: 6. The germline CDR1 and CDR2 sequences are KGHSY and FQNENV. The CDR3 has 16 residues. The CDR3 loop is CASSTGQPSTNEKLFF. In nucleotides, the CDR3 is TGTGCCAGCAGCACGGGACAGCCCTCAACTAATGAAAAACTGTTTTTT.

This chain joins TRBV4-3 and TRBJ2-7; D is perhaps TRBD2 (6 bases). The germline V gene encodes CDR1 LGHNA and CDR2 YSLEER. This CDR3 comprises 17 residues. V was clipped by 0 bases and J by 1 base, with 16 bases between them. The DNA of the CDR3 is TGCGCCAGCAGCCAAGATCCCCCCGGGAGTAGTTCCTACGAGCAGTACTTC. Protein product: CASSQDPPGSSSYEQYF.

The genes are TRBV30 and TRBJ1-1; tentative D call: TRBD1 (5 bases). The germline gives CDR1 GTSNPN, CDR2 SVGIG (reference sequence). Deletions cut 4 bases from V and 3 bases from J, with 12 bases between. This CDR3 comprises 13 residues. CDR3 amino acids: CAWKSWGDTEAFF. The CDR3 DNA follows: TGTGCCTGGAAGAGTTGGGGCGACACTGAAGCTTTCTTT.

The chain uses TRBV4-2 and TRBJ2-3; D call uncertain. The CDR3 consists of 14 residues. Germline V gene sequence: CDR1 LGHNA, CDR2 YNFKEQ. V shed 0 bases and J shed 0 bases, with 4 bases lying between them. CDR3 residues: CASSQDRSTDTQYF. CDR3 bases: TGTGCCAGCAGCCAAGATCGCAGCACAGATACGCAGTATTTT.

CDR3: CASSDLGYTEAFF. In nucleotides, the CDR3 is TGCGCCAGCAGTGACCTGGGCTACACTGAAGCTTTCTTT. The V call is TRBV10-1, the J call TRBJ1-1, with D uncertain. Germline lookup yields CDR1 WNHNN and CDR2 SYGVQD (reference sequence). CDR3 length equals 13 residues. Between the trimmed V and J ends, which lost 3 bases and 3 bases, there was a span of 8 bases.

V is TRBV5-4 and J is TRBJ1-6, with 8 bases identical to TRBD1. Trimming removed 4 bases from V and 8 bases from J; junction bases left unmatched: 5. The CDR3 spans 14 residues. The germline V gene has CDR1 SGHNT and CDR2 YYREEE (reference sequence). The CDR3 protein is CASSHGQGDSPLHF. Here the CDR3 DNA reads TGTGCCAGCAGCCATGGACAGGGTGATTCACCCCTCCACTTT.

The chain recombines TRBV6-1 with TRBJ2-7; D is unclear. The CDR3 covers 14 residues. Deletions cut 2 bases from V and 2 bases from J, with 10 bases between. CDR1 is MNHNS and CDR2 is SASEGT in the germline V gene. The CDR3 nucleotides read TGTGCCAGCAGTGAATTAGCACCTACCTACGAGCAGTACTTC. It specifies CASSELAPTYEQYF.

The rearrangement links TRBV25-1 to TRBJ2-1, with 10 bases aligning to TRBD1. Germline-derived CDR1 and CDR2 are MGHDK and SYGVNS. Trimming cost V 7 bases and J 6 bases; bases outside gene matches: 9. There are 15 residues in the CDR3. The CDR3 DNA is TGTGCCAGCAAGGGGTCGGGACAGGGGCTCAATGAGCAGTTCTTC. It codes for CASKGSGQGLNEQFF.

V gene TRBV28 combines with J gene TRBJ1-2; D ambiguous. This CDR3 is 15 amino acids long. Germline V CDR1 and CDR2: MDHEN, SYDVKM. V lost 3 bases and J lost 8, with 19 bases in between. This CDR3 reads CASSLGIVMTGGYTF. In DNA form, the CDR3 reads TGTGCCAGCAGTTTGGGAATAGTGATGACGGGCGGCTACACCTTC.

This clone appeared a single time. The chain joins TRBV15 to TRBJ1-3; D not certain. V was pared by 0 bases and J by 5 bases, with 14 bases between. Germline CDR1 and CDR2: LNHNV and YYDKDF (reference sequence). This CDR3 has 16 residues. This chain's CDR3 is CATSRDDPPVRNTIYF. CDR3 in DNA: TGTGCCACCAGCAGAGATGACCCCCCGGTGAGAAACACCATATATTTT.

The chain joins TRBV5-4 to TRBJ2-5; 9 bases fit TRBD2. V trimming: 7 bases; J trimming: 4 bases; junction bases outside the gene matches: 8. CDR1 is SGHNT, CDR2 YYREEE, per germline (reference sequence). The CDR3 length is 14 residues. CDR3 sequence reads: CASGLAGLPETQYF. DNA for the CDR3: TGTGCCAGCGGGCTAGCGGGACTCCCAGAGACCCAGTACTTC.